What follows are 26 T cell receptor beta chains derived from one specimen sequenced in a study of radiotherapy plus CTLA-4 blockade in lung cancer. Sequenced by immunoSEQ multiplex PCR; TCRdb stores in-frame clones only, minus some. Here the sample spans about 90,000 clones, 72% being singletons. The source was peripheral blood, collected from a patient treated with radiotherapy plus ipilimumab. The receptor set was obtained from a human donor with non-small cell lung cancer that progressed on radiotherapy plus ipilimumab.

This rearrangement joins TRBV27 to TRBJ2-7, with 10 bases fitting TRBD2. The CDR3 is 16 residues long. J lost 3 bases, V lost 4 bases, and 9 bases had no gene match. CDR1 and CDR2 from the germline V gene are MNHEY and SMNVEV (reference sequence). In nucleotides, the CDR3 is TGTGCCAGCAGTTCGGCTAGCGGGAGACAATTCTACGAGCAGTACTTC. This gives the protein CASSSASGRQFYEQYF.

CDR3 DNA sequence: TGTGCCAGCAGCTTGAGCGCCTCGGGGGGCACCGGGGAGCTGTTTTTT. Translated, it gives CASSLSASGGTGELFF. The J gene is TRBJ2-2, the V gene TRBV5-6, with 7 bases aligning to TRBD2. From germline, CDR1 is SGHDT and CDR2 YYEEEE. The CDR3 totals 16 residues. V lost 1 base and J lost 4; bases outside the gene matches: 7.

This rearrangement joins TRBV6-5 to TRBJ2-3; TRBD2 agrees at 10 bases. J was trimmed by 5 bases and V by 4 bases; bases with no gene match: 3. This CDR3 spans 14 amino acids. The germline gives CDR1 MNHEY, CDR2 SVGAGI. The CDR3 here is CASSWTSGRDTQYF. As DNA, the CDR3 is TGTGCCAGCAGTTGGACTAGCGGAAGAGATACGCAGTATTTT.

This clone was seen a few times. V is TRBV5-8 and J is TRBJ1-1; no reliable D call. V lost 1 base, J lost 2 bases, and 12 bases lay in between. Germline lookup yields CDR1 SGHTS and CDR2 YDEGEE. The CDR3 runs to 15 residues. The CDR3 coding sequence is TGTGCCAGCAGCTTGTCCGCGACAACTAACACTGAAGCTTTCTTT. Its translation is CASSLSATTNTEAFF. The complete variable domain, with remaining parts taken from reference TRBV5-8 and TRBJ1-1, reads EAGVTQSPTHLIKTRGQQATLRCSPISGHTSVYWYQQALGLGLQFLLWYDEGEERNRGNFPPRFSGRQFPNYSSELNVNALELEDSALYLCASSLSATTNTEAFFGQGTRLTVV.

This rearrangement joins TRBV7-2 to TRBJ2-7, with 7 bases fitting TRBD1. The CDR3 has 12 amino acids. The V gene end was trimmed by 6 bases and the J gene end by 3 bases; junction bases not matched to a gene: 2. Germline V CDR1 and CDR2: SGHTA, FQGNSA. CDR3 nucleotide sequence: TGTGCCAGCAGAGGGGACAGCTACGAGCAGTACTTC. Protein: CASRGDSYEQYF.

This clone was recorded only once. V gene TRBV30 combines with J gene TRBJ2-7, with TRBD2 as a possible D gene (6 bases). Germline assignment: CDR1 GTSNPN and CDR2 SVGIG (reference sequence). This CDR3 contains 13 residues. Trimming cost V 0 bases and J 2 bases, with 8 bases left between them. CDR3 bases: TGTGCCTGGAGTGTACGGGAGACCTACGAGCAGTACTTC. As protein: CAWSVRETYEQYF.

The rearrangement uses TRBV5-1 and TRBJ2-5; TRBD1 aligns across 10 bases. This CDR3 spans 15 amino acids. V trimming: 4 bases; J trimming: 3 bases; junction bases outside the gene matches: 6. Germline V lookup: CDR1 SGHRS, CDR2 YFSETQ. The CDR3 loop is CASSPGGTGEETQYF. The CDR3 nucleotides are TGCGCCAGCAGCCCGGGAGGGACAGGGGAAGAGACCCAGTACTTC.

This chain connects TRBV6-5 to TRBJ1-1, with unresolved D. The CDR3 extends over 12 amino acids. V lost 8 bases and J 2 bases, leaving 9 bases between the germline ends. The V gene's germline CDR1 is MNHEY and CDR2 SVGAGI. The CDR3 DNA sequence: TGTGCCAGCGGCCAGGCCAACACTGAAGCTTTCTTT. Encoded protein: CASGQANTEAFF.

This chain connects TRBV29-1 to TRBJ2-1; TRBD2 matches 9 bases. The CDR3 is made up of 14 amino acids. Germline V gives CDR1 SQVTM, CDR2 ANQGSEA. V shed 2 bases, J shed 8 bases, and the junction held 7 bases outside the gene matches. Here the CDR3 DNA reads TGCAGCGTTGAAACGACTAGCGGAACCTATGAGCAGTTCTTC. Encoded protein: CSVETTSGTYEQFF.

The chain recombines TRBV5-1 with TRBJ2-2; the D is unclear. Germline V gene data show CDR1 as SGHRS and CDR2 as YFSETQ. V lost 4 bases to trimming and J lost 0 bases, with 7 bases between them. The CDR3 is made up of 14 amino acids. The CDR3 here is CASSTSSNTGELFF. CDR3 nucleotides: TGCGCCAGCAGCACCTCCTCGAACACCGGGGAGCTGTTTTTT.

V is TRBV2 and J is TRBJ2-1, with TRBD2 matching 11 bases. The CDR3 totals 15 residues. Germline V gives CDR1 SNHLY, CDR2 FYNNEI. V lost 7 bases, J lost 5 bases, and 7 bases stayed unmatched. The CDR3 nucleotides read TGTGCCAGCACTAGACTAGCGGGGATTAACAATGAGCAGTTCTTC. It yields the protein CASTRLAGINNEQFF. The full variable domain, with the rest looked up from reference TRBV2 and TRBJ2-1, is EPEVTQTPSHQVTQMGQEVILRCVPISNHLYFYWYRQILGQKVEFLVSFYNNEISEKSEIFDDQFSVERPDGSNFTLKIRSTKLEDSAMYFCASTRLAGINNEQFFGPGTRLTVL.

The J gene is TRBJ1-3, the V gene TRBV20-1; D is unresolved. This CDR3 has 11 residues. Trimming stripped 3 bases from V and 4 bases from J, with 4 bases between. Germline-derived CDR1 and CDR2 are DFQATT and SNEGSKA (reference sequence). CDR3 sequence (DNA): TGCAGTGCTAGCCGCGGAAACACCATATATTTT. Translated: CSASRGNTIYF.

This clone was seen only once. The CDR3 region is CASSRGSRGGELFF. CDR3 DNA: TGTGCCAGCAGTCGAGGTTCCCGGGGAGGGGAGCTGTTTTTT. This chain joins TRBV5-8 and TRBJ2-2; possible D gene TRBD2, 5 bases. The CDR3 length is 14 residues. CDR1 is SGHTS, CDR2 YDEGEE, per germline. V was clipped by 5 bases and J by 8 bases, with 16 bases between them.

The V gene is TRBV5-1, the J gene TRBJ2-7; 10 bases align to TRBD2. The CDR3 totals 15 residues. The ends lost 3 bases at V and 4 bases at J; junction bases unmatched: 7. Germline V gene data show CDR1 as SGHRS and CDR2 as YFSETQ. The CDR3 here is CASSSSGRAVYEQYF. The CDR3 DNA follows: TGCGCCAGCAGCTCAAGCGGGAGGGCCGTGTACGAGCAGTACTTC.

The chain uses TRBV30 and TRBJ1-2, with D possibly matching TRBD1 (5 bases). Trimming left V 3 bases short and J 4 bases short, with 15 bases between. The CDR3 is made up of 14 amino acids. Per the germline V gene, CDR1 is GTSNPN and CDR2 is SVGIG (reference sequence). CDR3 DNA sequence: TGTGCCTGGAGCCGGGGCCTAAGGGCCTATGGCTACACCTTC. Its translation is CAWSRGLRAYGYTF.

The chain has TRBV6-1 and TRBJ1-1, with TRBD1 as a possible D gene (5 bases). Between the trimmed V and J ends, which lost 10 bases and 5 bases, there was a span of 23 bases. Germline loops: CDR1 MNHNS, CDR2 SASEGT. This CDR3 is 15 amino acids long. CDR3 loop: CATRDDRSRRTEAFF. For the CDR3, the DNA is TGTGCCACCAGGGACGACCGATCTCGGAGAACTGAAGCTTTCTTT.

The gene calls are TRBV6-5 and TRBJ2-6; TRBD1 aligns across 8 bases. Trimming cost V 6 bases and J 3 bases; bases outside gene matches: 4. This CDR3 contains 15 residues. The germline V gene encodes CDR1 MNHEY and CDR2 SVGAGI. CDR3 in amino acids: CASRTGDGGANVLTF. The CDR3 region has the DNA TGTGCCAGCAGGACAGGGGATGGTGGGGCCAACGTCCTGACTTTC.

As for this clone: At one end the junction does not follow the germline gene, possibly because of a read error. This rearrangement joins TRBV18 to TRBJ2-5; the D gene is possibly TRBD1 (6 bases). Germline V CDR1 and CDR2: KGHSH, LQKENI. This CDR3 has 16 amino acids. Here the CDR3 reads CASSLQSGASKEAQYF. In DNA, the CDR3 is TGTGCCAGCTCACTTCAATCAGGGGCGTCAAAAGAGGCCCAGTACTTC.

This clone has a handful of counts. This chain links TRBV7-9 with TRBJ2-1; D call uncertain. The CDR3 length is 13 residues. Germline loops: CDR1 SEHNR, CDR2 FQNEAQ (reference sequence). Trimming left V 1 base short and J 6 bases short, with 7 bases between. DNA for the CDR3: TGTGCCAGCAGCTTAGGGGTCAGCAATGAGCAGTTCTTC. This gives the protein CASSLGVSNEQFF.

The chain employs TRBV14 and TRBJ1-6, with a possible D match to TRBD1 (6 bases). The germline CDR1 and CDR2 sequences are SGHDN and FVKESK. Trimming shortened V by 5 bases and J by 6 bases, and 14 bases separated the two germline ends. The CDR3 runs 15 residues. This CDR3 reads CASSSRTAANSPLHF. Written as DNA, the CDR3 is TGTGCCAGCAGCTCACGGACAGCGGCTAATTCACCCCTCCACTTT. Looking up the rest from reference TRBV14 and TRBJ1-6 gives the full variable domain: EAGVTQFPSHSVIEKGQTVTLRCDPISGHDNLYWYRRVMGKEIKFLLHFVKESKQDESGMPNNRFLAERTGGTYSTLKVQPAELEDSGVYFCASSSRTAANSPLHFGNGTRLTVT.

This chain links TRBV2 with TRBJ1-2; 9 bases align to TRBD1. Per germline, CDR1 SNHLY and CDR2 FYNNEI. The ends lost 7 bases at V and 7 bases at J; junction bases unmatched: 4. The CDR3 runs 12 residues. The CDR3 loop reads CASTTGGSGYTF. In DNA, the CDR3 is TGTGCCAGCACTACAGGGGGCTCTGGCTACACCTTC.

The chain uses TRBV7-3 and TRBJ2-7; D not resolved. In germline, CDR1 is SGHTA, CDR2 FQGTGA. This CDR3 has 13 residues. Trimming shortened V by 5 bases and J by 2 bases, and 10 bases separated the two germline ends. CDR3 in amino acids: CASSLNGPYEQYF. The CDR3 DNA is TGTGCCAGCAGCCTCAACGGGCCCTACGAGCAGTACTTC.

This chain uses TRBV4-2 with TRBJ1-2; no definite D call. Trimming shortened V by 0 bases and J by 3 bases, and 14 bases separated the two germline ends. Germline-derived CDR1 and CDR2 are LGHNA and YNFKEQ. The CDR3 has 16 residues. Written as DNA, the CDR3 is TGTGCCAGCAGCCAAGAAACTCGCGAACCGCACTATGGCTACACCTTC. Translation gives CASSQETREPHYGYTF.

The rearrangement joins TRBV5-1 to TRBJ2-7; D might be TRBD2 (6 bases). The CDR3 contains 12 residues. CDR1 and CDR2 from the germline V gene are SGHRS and YFSETQ. The germline V and J ends were trimmed by 4 bases and 7 bases, with 12 bases remaining between them. CDR3 in DNA: TGCGCCAGCAGCCAGACTAGAGGGGAGCAGTACTTC. Translating gives CASSQTRGEQYF.

The chain carries TRBV19 and TRBJ1-6; no firm D call. CDR1 is LNHDA and CDR2 is SQIVND in the germline V gene (reference sequence). The length of the CDR3 is 13 residues. Trimming took off 4 bases at V and 14 bases at J, with 15 bases between the two ends. In DNA, the CDR3 is TGTGCCAGTAGTAAGGGCCTCCGGCAGACCCTCCACTTT. Translated: CASSKGLRQTLHF.

This chain uses TRBV28 with TRBJ2-7; D remains unclear. Per the germline V gene, CDR1 is MDHEN and CDR2 is SYDVKM. This CDR3 spans 16 amino acids. V lost 5 bases to trimming and J lost 0 bases, with 17 bases between them. CDR3 in DNA: TGTGCCAGCAGTACCGACCCGGGCCGAAGCTCCTACGAGCAGTACTTC. It encodes CASSTDPGRSSYEQYF. The full variable domain, rest sourced from reference TRBV28 and TRBJ2-7, is DVKVTQSSRYLVKRTGEKVFLECVQDMDHENMFWYRQDPGLGLRLIYFSYDVKMKEKGDIPEGYSVSREKKERFSLILESASTNQTSMYLCASSTDPGRSSYEQYFGPGTRLTVT.